The 8 T cell receptor beta chains reported below all come from one sample, sequenced in a study of monozygotic twins with inflammatory bowel disease. For each CDR3 protein, TCRdb gives one entry from its re-call of the 5' RACE reads, without DNA. The sample spans about 160,000 distinct CDR3 sequences; the ten largest clones claim 2.4%. Material for sequencing was blood. The receptors shown here come from a human donor with ulcerative colitis or Crohn's disease, or a healthy co-twin of an affected twin (not recorded which).

J is TRBJ1-1 and V is TRBV7-9. Per germline, CDR1 SEHNR and CDR2 FQNEAQ (reference sequence). There are 12 residues in the CDR3. The CDR3 reads CASSFVDTEAFF.

The chain couples TRBV2 to TRBJ2-5; the D call of TRBD2 rests on TCRdb alone, since no DNA is present to check it. The CDR3 spans 15 residues. From germline, CDR1 is SNHLY and CDR2 FYNNEI. The CDR3 spells CASSEGLAWWETQYF.

The chain couples TRBV5-1 to TRBJ2-7. Germline V gene sequence: CDR1 SGHRS, CDR2 YFSETQ. The CDR3 runs 13 residues. CDR3 sequence reads: CASSLEVNPEQYF.

The rearrangement uses TRBV7-2 and TRBJ2-1; the D call of TRBD2 rests on TCRdb alone, since no DNA is present to check it. CDR1 SGHTA and CDR2 FQGNSA come from the germline V gene. This CDR3 comprises 12 residues. The CDR3 sequence: CASSFLAVEQFF.

The chain uses TRBV7-6 and TRBJ1-6; the D gene TCRdb calls, TRBD1, cannot be checked with no DNA. Germline lookup yields CDR1 SGHVS and CDR2 FNYEAQ. The CDR3 contains 16 residues. CDR3: CASSLGSVVDNSPLHF.

The chain links TRBV6-1 to TRBJ1-2; TCRdb's D call of TRBD1 is untestable without DNA. The CDR3 covers 14 residues. The germline V gene encodes CDR1 MNHNS and CDR2 SASEGT. CDR3 region: CASSGGQGLSGYTF.

The chain carries TRBV27 and TRBJ2-1; the D gene TCRdb calls, TRBD1, cannot be checked with no DNA. The CDR3 is 16 residues long. Germline assignment: CDR1 MNHEY and CDR2 SMNVEV (reference sequence). This chain's CDR3 is CASSRDPRQKYNEQFF.

The chain carries TRBV3-1 and TRBJ2-7; TCRdb returns TRBD1, unconfirmable since there is no DNA. The CDR3 covers 12 residues. Germline CDR1 is LGHDT and CDR2 is YNNKEL (reference sequence). The CDR3 loop reads CASSQDRAGIYF.